The present T cell receptor (beta chain) was sequenced within a study of CD8 T cells in ankylosing spondylitis. Germline V gene lookup returns CDR1 SGHTA and CDR2 FQGNSA. The V end lost 2 bases, the J end lost 5 bases, and 12 bases lay between the germline ends. CDR3 length equals 14 residues. This clonotype was found many times. The TCR beta libraries were generated through quantitative 5'-RACE incorporating molecular barcodes. TCRdb passed the 5' RACE reads through MiXCR, listing each CDR3 protein once. The sample records a few hundred thousand distinct CDR3 sequences, approximately 10% being singletons.

The source is a female donor with ankylosing spondylitis or in good health (not recorded which). This chain links TRBV7-2 with TRBJ1-1; maybe TRBD1 (5 bases). The sample consisted of blood, either unsorted or a sorted T cell fraction (not recorded which). Here the CDR3 reads CASSLYRGETEAFF. CDR3 bases: TGTGCCAGCAGCTTATATCGGGGGGAAACTGAAGCTTTCTTT.